The entry below describes one TCR beta chain. This entry comes from a study of blood T cell repertoires in COVID-19. Study in general: T cells, B-cell-depleted T cells, or PBMCs supplied cDNA or gDNA.

This CDR3 is 13 amino acids long. Germline loops: CDR1 LNHNV, CDR2 YYDKDF (reference sequence). V was trimmed by 3 bases and J by 1 base, leaving 6 bases between them. In the original analysis: Estimation of nucleated cell counts relied on the amplification of reference gene primers. The repertoire was sequenced with immunoSEQ multiplex PCR; TCRdb's copy has only in-frame clones and lacks some. The D gene and trimming were derived from the DNA, and the V and J assignments and clone size from that table. The table has about 430,000 clones, over 75% seen once; the top ten hold about 1.4%. Participants were aged roughly 18 to 89 years, lived in some 23 US areas, and enrolled virtually. A COVID-19 case was met by exposed participants within 2 weeks before study entry.

This clonotype was obtained from a woman aged 18-29 years who had been exposed to COVID-19. The rearrangement uses TRBV15 and TRBJ2-5, with a possible D match to TRBD1 (6 bases). Sequencing was done on a sample of PBMCs or T cells enriched from blood (not recorded which). The CDR3 DNA is TGTGCCACCAGCAGGGACAGCCAAGAGACCCAGTACTTC. Translated, it gives CATSRDSQETQYF. Together with reference TRBV15 and TRBJ2-5, the CDR3 gives the full variable domain: DAMVIQNPRYQVTQFGKPVTLSCSQTLNHNVMYWYQQKSSQAPKLLFHYYDKDFNNEADTPDNFQSRRPNTSFCFLDIRSPGLGDTAMYLCATSRDSQETQYFGPGTRLLVL.